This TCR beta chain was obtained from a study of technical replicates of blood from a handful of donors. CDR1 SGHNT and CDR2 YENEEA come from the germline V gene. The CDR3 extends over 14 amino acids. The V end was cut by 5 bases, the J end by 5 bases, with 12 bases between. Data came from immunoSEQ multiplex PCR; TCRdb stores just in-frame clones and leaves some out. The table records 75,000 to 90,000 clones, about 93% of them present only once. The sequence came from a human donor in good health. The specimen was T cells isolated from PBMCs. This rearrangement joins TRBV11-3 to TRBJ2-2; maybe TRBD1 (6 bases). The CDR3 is CASSPLGGTGELFF. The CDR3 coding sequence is TGTGCCAGCAGCCCCTTAGGGGGAACCGGGGAGCTGTTTTTT.